These T cell receptor beta chains were read from a single sample in a study of blood T cell repertoires in COVID-19. TCRdb keeps only in-frame clones here, not all; method: immunoSEQ multiplex PCR. The table includes hundreds of thousands of clones, about four fifths detected once. Sequenced material: PBMCs or T cells enriched from blood (not recorded which). Every receptor here comes from a woman aged 50 to 65 who had been exposed to COVID-19. CDR3s include the opening cysteine and the closing phenylalanine or tryptophan. A D gene is named only where the DNA matches it firmly. Size tells how often a clone was seen (once, few, many) or the class of an expanded clone, and some rows leave it out.

j_gene	d_gene	v_gene	abundance	CDR3nt	CDR3aa
TRBJ2-5	-	TRBV25-1	once	TGTGCCAGCAGTGAATTCGGGGTGCACCAAGAGACCCAGTACTTC	CASSEFGVHQETQYF
TRBJ2-5	TRBD2	TRBV6-5	-	TGTGCCATATCGGTTACTAGCGGGGGGGAGACCCAGTACTTC	CAISVTSGGETQYF
TRBJ1-4	TRBD1	TRBV4-3	few	TGCGCCAGCAGCCCGTCCCCGGGACAGGGATGGGAAAAACTGTTTTTT	CASSPSPGQGWEKLFF
TRBJ1-1	TRBD1	TRBV3-1/TRBV3-2	-	TGTGCCAGCAGCCACCCCCTGGGACAGCTGAACACTGAAGCTTTCTTT	CASSHPLGQLNTEAFF
TRBJ2-5	-	TRBV11-2	-	TGTGCCAGCAGCCCGAACAGGCCGCAAGAGACCCAGTACTTC	CASSPNRPQETQYF
TRBJ2-3	-	TRBV5-4	once	TGTGCCAGCAGCTTTCTGCGGGGCCACGGGCCAGATACGCAGTATTTT	CASSFLRGHGPDTQYF
TRBJ1-1	TRBD1	TRBV4-1	-	TGCGCCAGCACCCGGACAGGGGGAGGTACTGAAGCTTTCTTT	CASTRTGGGTEAFF
TRBJ1-3	TRBD1	TRBV11-2	-	TGTGCCAGCAGATCATTAAGGACAGGGAAGTCTGGAAACACCATATATTTT	CASRSLRTGKSGNTIYF
TRBJ2-1	-	TRBV18	-	TGTGCCAGCTCACCACGCAATTACAATGTTGAGCAGTTCTTC	CASSPRNYNVEQFF
TRBJ1-4	-	TRBV7-3	-	TGTGCCAGCAGCTTATGGGGACACCCAAATGAAAAACTGTTTTTT	CASSLWGHPNEKLFF
TRBJ1-6	-	TRBV19	-	TGTGCCAGTAGTATAGCGGTACAGGGAAATTCACCCCTCCACTTT	CASSIAVQGNSPLHF
TRBJ1-6	TRBD1	TRBV14	-	TGTGCCAGCAGCTTGGACAGGGGGCGGGAGTCACCCCTCCACTTT	CASSLDRGRESPLHF
TRBJ2-7	TRBD2	TRBV14	-	TGTGCCAGCAGCCAGGGAGCGGGGCCCAGCTACGAGCAGTACTTC	CASSQGAGPSYEQYF
TRBJ1-1	-	TRBV11-2	-	TGTGCCAGCAGCTTGGAAAGGGGTAATGAAGCTTTCTTT	CASSLERGNEAFF